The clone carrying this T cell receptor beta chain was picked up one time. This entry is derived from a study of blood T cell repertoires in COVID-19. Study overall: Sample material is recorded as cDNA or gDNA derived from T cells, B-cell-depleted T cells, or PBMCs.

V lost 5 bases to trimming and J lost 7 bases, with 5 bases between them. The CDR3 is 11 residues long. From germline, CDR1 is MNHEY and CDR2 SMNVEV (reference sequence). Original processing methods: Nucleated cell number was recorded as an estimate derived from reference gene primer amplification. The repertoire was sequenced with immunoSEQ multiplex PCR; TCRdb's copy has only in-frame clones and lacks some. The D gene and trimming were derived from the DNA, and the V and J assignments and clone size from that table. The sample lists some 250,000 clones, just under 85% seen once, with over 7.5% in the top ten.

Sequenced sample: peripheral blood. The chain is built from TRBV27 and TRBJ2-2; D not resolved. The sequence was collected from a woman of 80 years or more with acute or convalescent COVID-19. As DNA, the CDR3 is TGTGCCAGCAGTCCAGGCGGGGAGCTGTTTTTT. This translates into CASSPGGELFF.